This entry lists 20 T cell receptor beta chains sequenced from one sample in a study of blood T cell repertoires in COVID-19 (dated by TCRdb to the early 2020s). Preparation of the library involved the immunoSEQ multiplex PCR assay. What TCRdb holds here is the immuneACCESS table cut down to in-frame rearrangements. Part of the clones is not present; checked against another copy, under half of the missing clones reflect an unresolved V gene, and the others are unexplained. For this sample there are around 93,000 clones; about nine tenths appear just once. The ten largest clones represent over 5.5% of the sample. The specimen was peripheral blood. These TCRs come from a man aged 18 to 29 with COVID-19, enrolled during active disease.

This chain connects TRBV5-3 to TRBJ1-5; 7 nucleotides match TRBD1. TRBV5-3 is treated as an ORF (open reading frame) with a function not yet certain. Trimming at V came to 0 bases and at J to 5 bases, leaving 5 bases not matched to a gene. The CDR3 has 15 residues. CDR3 sequence: CARSLGQGRDQPQHF. CDR3 sequence (DNA): TGTGCCAGAAGCTTGGGACAGGGTCGAGATCAGCCCCAGCATTTT.

V gene TRBV7-8 combines with J gene TRBJ2-3; no clear D. The CDR3 is 15 residues long. In germline, CDR1 is SGHVS, CDR2 FQNEAQ. Trimming left V 1 base short and J 5 bases short, with 13 bases between. This CDR3 is CASSLEAKSGDTQYF. Written as DNA, the CDR3 is TGTGCCAGCAGCTTAGAAGCGAAATCTGGAGATACGCAGTATTTT.

The chain carries TRBV15 and TRBJ2-2, with D perhaps TRBD2 (6 bases). Looked up from germline, CDR1 is LNHNV and CDR2 is YYDKDF (reference sequence). The CDR3 is made up of 15 amino acids. V gave up 1 base and J gave up 6 bases, with 12 bases separating them. The CDR3 reads CATSRGGRSAGELFF. CDR3 bases: TGTGCCACCAGCAGAGGAGGGAGGTCTGCCGGGGAGCTGTTTTTT.

A note on this clone: At one boundary the junction diverges from the germline segment, which might be a read error. The chain combines TRBV25-1 with TRBJ1-4; TRBD1 aligns across 8 bases. CDR3 length equals 14 residues. CDR1 MGHDK and CDR2 SYGVNS come from the germline V gene. The CDR3 sequence is CASSPGQGVGKLLF. The CDR3 DNA reads TGTGCCAGCAGTCCTGGACAGGGAGTAGGAAAACTGCTTTTT.

The gene calls are TRBV28 and TRBJ1-6, with D possibly matching TRBD1 (5 bases). Trimming took off 4 bases at V and 7 bases at J, with 11 bases between the two ends. The CDR3 consists of 14 residues. In germline, CDR1 is MDHEN, CDR2 SYDVKM. In DNA form, the CDR3 reads TGTGCCAGCAGTTCACGGGGGACCAATTCACCCCTCCACTTT. Amino acid sequence: CASSSRGTNSPLHF.

On this clone itself: A read error may account for a junction end that differs from germline. V and J are TRBV5-8 and TRBJ1-4; D gene uncertain. The CDR3 sequence is 16 residues long. Germline CDR1 SGHTS, CDR2 YDEGEE. CDR3 in DNA: TGTGCCAGCAGCCGAAGGGCGGGTGCAACTAATGAAAAACTGCTTTTT. Translated: CASSRRAGATNEKLLF. The full variable domain, rest sourced from reference TRBV5-8 and TRBJ1-4, is EAGVTQSPTHLIKTRGQQATLRCSPISGHTSVYWYQQALGLGLQFLLWYDEGEERNRGNFPPRFSGRQFPNYSSELNVNALELEDSALYLCASSRRAGATNEKLLFGSGTQLSVL.

The chain uses TRBV24-1 and TRBJ2-1; maybe TRBD2 (5 bases). Germline lookup yields CDR1 KGHDR and CDR2 SFDVKD. This CDR3 contains 12 residues. The germline V and J ends were trimmed by 5 bases and 9 bases, with 10 bases remaining between them. Here the CDR3 DNA reads TGTGCCACCAGTGGCCAACGGGGTGAGCAGTTCTTC. It translates to CATSGQRGEQFF.

The chain carries TRBV3-1 (or the pseudogene TRBV3-2) and TRBJ2-7; tentatively, D is TRBD1 (5 bases). With 0 bases removed from V and 6 bases from J, the gap between germline ends came to 12 bases. This CDR3 spans 14 amino acids. Germline values: CDR1 LGHDT, CDR2 YNNKEL (reference sequence). CDR3 bases: TGTGCCAGCAGCCAAGATGGGGCAGGGTTCGAGCAGTACTTC. It yields the protein CASSQDGAGFEQYF.

J is TRBJ1-1 and V is TRBV19; 8 bases are shared with TRBD1. Per germline, CDR1 LNHDA and CDR2 SQIVND (reference sequence). CDR3 length equals 13 residues. Trimming took 7 bases from V and 4 from J; bases not matched to a gene: 5. The CDR3 nucleotides read TGTGCCAGTATCCCAGGGGGCTCCACTGAAGCTTTCTTT. It yields the protein CASIPGGSTEAFF.

V is TRBV7-9 and J is TRBJ1-3, with D tentatively TRBD1 (6 bases). The V gene's germline CDR1 is SEHNR and CDR2 FQNEAQ (reference sequence). This CDR3 is 16 amino acids long. V shed 2 bases and J shed 8 bases, with 19 bases lying between them. The CDR3 here is CASSLPQGPADDTIYF. Written as DNA, the CDR3 is TGTGCCAGCAGCTTACCCCAGGGGCCAGCGGACGACACCATATATTTT.

V gene TRBV7-8 combines with J gene TRBJ2-4; weak D call: TRBD2 (5 bases). CDR1 and CDR2 (germline): SGHVS, FQNEAQ. V shed 6 bases and J shed 6 bases, with 15 bases lying between them. The CDR3 length is 14 residues. The CDR3 region is CASSLREGRNIQYF. CDR3 nucleotides: TGTGCCAGCAGTCTTAGAGAGGGCCGAAACATTCAGTACTTC.

The chain uses TRBV5-1 and TRBJ2-1; D is perhaps TRBD1 (7 bases). This CDR3 is 16 amino acids long. V lost 0 bases to trimming and J lost 6 bases, with 16 bases between them. Germline V gene sequence: CDR1 SGHRS, CDR2 YFSETQ. In DNA form, the CDR3 reads TGCGCCAGCAGCTTGGACCGCGGGACAGAATCCAATGAGCAGTTCTTC. This codes for CASSLDRGTESNEQFF.

The V call is TRBV18, the J call TRBJ1-5; 10 nucleotides agree with TRBD1. The germline V gene has CDR1 KGHSH and CDR2 LQKENI. J lost 7 bases, V lost 3 bases, and 12 bases had no gene match. CDR3 length equals 17 residues. CDR3 protein: CASSPYPETGGGQPQHF. CDR3 coding DNA: TGTGCCAGCTCACCTTACCCTGAGACAGGGGGCGGCCAGCCCCAGCATTTT.

The V call is TRBV27, the J call TRBJ2-2; TRBD2 aligns across 8 bases. Looked up from germline, CDR1 is MNHEY and CDR2 is SMNVEV (reference sequence). Germline trimming cut 4 bases from V and 2 bases from J; bases unmatched to any gene: 6. The CDR3 is made up of 16 amino acids. As DNA, the CDR3 is TGTGCCAGCAGTTACCTCGGGAGGGTAAACACCGGGGAGCTGTTTTTT. The encoded protein is CASSYLGRVNTGELFF.

This chain connects TRBV5-6 to TRBJ1-1; D not certain. Germline V gene sequence: CDR1 SGHDT, CDR2 YYEEEE. This CDR3 has 14 residues. V gave up 4 bases and J gave up 7 bases, with 17 bases separating them. Here the CDR3 DNA reads TGTGCCAGCAGCCCTGGAATGGCGGAGAATGAAGCTTTCTTT. Its translation: CASSPGMAENEAFF.

The J gene is TRBJ1-1, the V gene TRBV21-1; the table's D gene call, TRBD1, was not cross checked with the DNA. TRBV21-1 is assigned pseudogene status. The CDR3 covers 14 residues. CDR3 amino acids: CASSYRGVNTEAFF. Written as DNA, the CDR3 is TGTGCCAGCAGCTACAGGGGCGTAAACACTGAAGCTTTCTTT.

The genes are TRBV15 and TRBJ2-7; TRBD2 might be the D (5 bases). The germline V gene encodes CDR1 LNHNV and CDR2 YYDKDF (reference sequence). The CDR3 totals 13 residues. The ends were cut back, 6 bases at V and 1 base at J, with 10 bases in the middle. Here the CDR3 DNA reads TGTGCCACCAGGACCAGCGGTTCCTACGAGCAGTACTTC. Translating gives CATRTSGSYEQYF.

The genes are TRBV27 and TRBJ2-6; D gene unclear. Per germline, CDR1 MNHEY and CDR2 SMNVEV (reference sequence). Between the trimmed V and J ends, which lost 3 bases and 0 bases, there was a span of 15 bases. The CDR3 spans 18 residues. The CDR3 nucleotides are TGTGCCAGCAGTTTTAGTGGTCGAGGAGTCTCTGGGGCCAACGTCCTGACTTTC. Encoded protein: CASSFSGRGVSGANVLTF. Full variable domain (remainder filled in from reference TRBV27 and TRBJ2-6): EAQVTQNPRYLITVTGKKLTVTCSQNMNHEYMSWYRQDPGLGLRQIYYSMNVEVTDKGDVPEGYKVSRKEKRNFPLILESPSPNQTSLYFCASSFSGRGVSGANVLTFGAGSRLTVL.

This clone was seen only a few times. The rearrangement uses TRBV5-1 and TRBJ2-7; TRBD2 aligns across 10 bases. Germline V lookup: CDR1 SGHRS, CDR2 YFSETQ. CDR3 length equals 14 residues. J lost 5 bases, V lost 4 bases, and 6 bases had no gene match. This CDR3 is CASSPSGRGNEQYF. The CDR3, as DNA: TGCGCCAGCAGCCCAAGCGGGAGGGGCAACGAGCAGTACTTC.

This chain links TRBV25-1 with TRBJ1-2; 7 nucleotides match TRBD1. With V trimmed by 1 base and J by 4 bases, 6 bases remained unmatched. Germline assignment: CDR1 MGHDK and CDR2 SYGVNS. The CDR3 runs to 15 residues. CDR3 loop: CASSEWSQGVYGYTF. The CDR3 bases are TGTGCCAGCAGTGAATGGAGTCAGGGGGTCTATGGCTACACCTTC.